This is a list of T cell receptor beta chains from one sample in a study of control samples from healthy donors and cancer patients. Repertoires were generated with immunoSEQ multiplex PCR, while TCRdb's copy carries only in-frame clones and drops some. The table records around 30,000 clones, roughly 93% of them present only once. Sequenced: PBMCs. The receptors were gathered from a man between 45 and 60 years old with lung cancer. CDR3s include the opening cysteine and the closing phenylalanine or tryptophan. D genes are given only for firm matches. Size is stated for part of the rows, as once, few or many counts, or as a class when the clone is expanded.

j_call: TRBJ2-3; d_call: NA; clone_size: NA; v_call: TRBV7-8; cdr3_aa: CASSSAWGTDTQYF; cdr3_nt: TGTGCCAGCAGCTCCGCTTGGGGCACAGATACGCAGTATTTT
j_call: TRBJ1-2; d_call: TRBD1; clone_size: NA; v_call: TRBV6-2/TRBV6-3; cdr3_aa: CASSSGTGRYYGYTF; cdr3_nt: TGTGCCAGCAGTTCCGGGACAGGGCGCTACTATGGCTACACCTTC
j_call: TRBJ2-3; d_call: NA; clone_size: NA; v_call: TRBV19; cdr3_aa: CASSMFRGGTDTQYF; cdr3_nt: TGTGCCAGTAGTATGTTCCGGGGCGGCACAGATACGCAGTATTTT
j_call: TRBJ1-2; d_call: TRBD1; clone_size: NA; v_call: TRBV6-2/TRBV6-3; cdr3_aa: CASSLDRGIANYGYTF; cdr3_nt: TGTGCCAGCAGTCTCGACAGGGGTATTGCTAACTATGGCTACACCTTC
j_call: TRBJ2-7; d_call: TRBD1; clone_size: NA; v_call: TRBV6-1; cdr3_aa: CASSEFTGGIYEQYF; cdr3_nt: TGTGCCAGCAGTGAATTCACAGGGGGCATCTACGAGCAGTACTTC
j_call: TRBJ2-7; d_call: NA; clone_size: NA; v_call: TRBV5-1; cdr3_aa: CASSGGWGADEQYF; cdr3_nt: TGCGCCAGCAGCGGGGGTTGGGGGGCGGACGAGCAGTACTTC
j_call: TRBJ2-7; d_call: NA; clone_size: NA; v_call: TRBV19; cdr3_aa: CASSPHPGYEQYF; cdr3_nt: TGTGCCAGTAGTCCCCACCCGGGGTACGAGCAGTACTTC
j_call: TRBJ1-4; d_call: NA; clone_size: NA; v_call: TRBV27; cdr3_aa: CASRDPTGPNEKLFF; cdr3_nt: TGTGCCAGCAGAGACCCAACCGGGCCTAATGAAAAACTGTTTTTT
j_call: TRBJ1-2; d_call: NA; clone_size: NA; v_call: TRBV5-8; cdr3_aa: CASSFLTSTGGYTF; cdr3_nt: TGTGCCAGCAGCTTCCTAACTTCTACTGGCGGCTACACCTTC
j_call: TRBJ2-6; d_call: NA; clone_size: NA; v_call: TRBV3-1/TRBV3-2; cdr3_aa: CASSLSFSGANVLTF; cdr3_nt: TGTGCCAGCAGCCTAAGCTTCTCTGGGGCCAACGTCCTGACTTTC
j_call: TRBJ1-2; d_call: NA; clone_size: NA; v_call: TRBV7-2; cdr3_aa: CASSLAGALGYTF; cdr3_nt: TGTGCCAGCAGCCTCGCCGGGGCCCTTGGCTACACCTTC
j_call: TRBJ2-2; d_call: NA; clone_size: NA; v_call: TRBV6-5; cdr3_aa: CASSRPGRNTGELFF; cdr3_nt: TGTGCCAGCAGCCGGCCAGGCAGGAACACCGGGGAGCTGTTTTTT
j_call: TRBJ2-5; d_call: NA; clone_size: NA; v_call: TRBV7-2; cdr3_aa: CASSFKGGETQYF; cdr3_nt: TGTGCCAGCAGCTTTAAAGGAGGGGAGACCCAGTACTTC
j_call: TRBJ2-2; d_call: TRBD2; clone_size: NA; v_call: TRBV2; cdr3_aa: CASGNSGSNTGELFF; cdr3_nt: TGTGCCAGCGGGAATAGCGGGAGCAACACCGGGGAGCTGTTTTTT
j_call: TRBJ1-5; d_call: TRBD1; clone_size: once; v_call: TRBV13; cdr3_aa: CASSHGSGGGNQPQHF; cdr3_nt: TGTGCCAGCAGCCACGGGTCAGGGGGCGGCAATCAGCCCCAGCATTTT
j_call: TRBJ2-1; d_call: TRBD1; clone_size: NA; v_call: TRBV9; cdr3_aa: CASSPRDRGNEQFF; cdr3_nt: TGTGCCAGCAGCCCCCGGGACAGGGGCAATGAGCAGTTCTTC
j_call: TRBJ2-2; d_call: NA; clone_size: NA; v_call: TRBV10-3; cdr3_aa: CAISGTANTGELFF; cdr3_nt: TGTGCCATCAGTGGGACAGCGAATACCGGGGAGCTGTTTTTT
j_call: TRBJ2-3; d_call: TRBD2; clone_size: NA; v_call: TRBV13; cdr3_aa: CASSQGTSGASTDTQYF; cdr3_nt: TGTGCCAGCAGCCAGGGGACTAGCGGGGCCTCCACAGATACGCAGTATTTT
j_call: TRBJ1-3; d_call: TRBD1; clone_size: NA; v_call: TRBV2; cdr3_aa: CASSEAGQSGNTIYF; cdr3_nt: TGTGCCAGCAGTGAAGCGGGACAGTCGGGAAACACCATATATTTT
j_call: TRBJ1-1; d_call: NA; clone_size: NA; v_call: TRBV19; cdr3_aa: CASTNVPSHTEAFF; cdr3_nt: TGTGCCAGTACCAACGTACCCTCGCACACTGAAGCTTTCTTT
j_call: TRBJ2-3; d_call: NA; clone_size: NA; v_call: TRBV21-1; cdr3_aa: CASSNPTSSTDTQYF; cdr3_nt: TGTGCCAGCAGCAATCCCACCTCGAGCACAGATACGCAGTATTTT
j_call: TRBJ1-1; d_call: NA; clone_size: NA; v_call: TRBV9; cdr3_aa: CASSVGTNTEAFF; cdr3_nt: TGTGCCAGCAGCGTAGGCACGAACACTGAAGCTTTCTTT
j_call: TRBJ1-2; d_call: NA; clone_size: once; v_call: TRBV4-1; cdr3_aa: CASSQPMTGANYGYTF; cdr3_nt: TGCGCCAGCAGCCAACCGATGACAGGCGCTAACTATGGCTACACCTTC
j_call: TRBJ2-1; d_call: NA; clone_size: NA; v_call: TRBV3-1/TRBV3-2; cdr3_aa: CASSPGGRTYNEQFF; cdr3_nt: TGTGCCAGCAGCCCGGGCGGGCGCACCTACAATGAGCAGTTCTTC
j_call: TRBJ1-3; d_call: NA; clone_size: NA; v_call: TRBV9; cdr3_aa: CASSARGWTVGNTIYF; cdr3_nt: TGTGCCAGCAGCGCGAGGGGTTGGACAGTTGGAAACACCATATATTTT
j_call: TRBJ1-4; d_call: NA; clone_size: few; v_call: TRBV11-2; cdr3_aa: CASSLGQASEKLFF; cdr3_nt: TGTGCCAGCAGCTTAGGCCAAGCCAGTGAAAAACTGTTTTTT
j_call: TRBJ1-3; d_call: NA; clone_size: NA; v_call: TRBV7-8; cdr3_aa: CASSLTPRFSGNTIYF; cdr3_nt: TGTGCCAGCAGCCTCACCCCGCGCTTCTCTGGAAACACCATATATTTT
j_call: TRBJ1-4; d_call: NA; clone_size: NA; v_call: TRBV15; cdr3_aa: CATRFRETLGEKLFF; cdr3_nt: TGTGCCACCAGATTTCGGGAAACACTCGGGGAAAAACTGTTTTTT
j_call: TRBJ2-5; d_call: TRBD2; clone_size: once; v_call: TRBV7-3; cdr3_aa: CASSPKDIAGGTETQYF; cdr3_nt: TGTGCCAGCAGCCCTAAAGATATAGCGGGGGGCACGGAGACCCAGTACTTC
j_call: TRBJ1-1; d_call: NA; clone_size: NA; v_call: TRBV6-5; cdr3_aa: CASSPGTEAFF; cdr3_nt: TGTGCCAGCAGTCCCGGGACTGAAGCTTTCTTT
j_call: TRBJ2-3; d_call: NA; clone_size: NA; v_call: TRBV4-3; cdr3_aa: CASSPPRWRGAADTQYF; cdr3_nt: TGCGCCAGCAGCCCCCCGCGCTGGAGGGGAGCAGCAGATACGCAGTATTTT
j_call: TRBJ1-4; d_call: TRBD1; clone_size: NA; v_call: TRBV6-5; cdr3_aa: CASRGTGAANEKLFF; cdr3_nt: TGTGCCAGCAGGGGAACAGGGGCGGCTAATGAAAAACTGTTTTTT
j_call: TRBJ1-3; d_call: TRBD1; clone_size: NA; v_call: TRBV7-9; cdr3_aa: CASSLGQGAGNTIYF; cdr3_nt: TGTGCCAGCAGCTTAGGACAGGGTGCCGGAAACACCATATATTTT
j_call: TRBJ1-3; d_call: NA; clone_size: NA; v_call: TRBV18; cdr3_aa: CASSPRDSSSGNTIYF; cdr3_nt: TGTGCCAGCTCACCCAGGGACTCTTCCTCTGGAAACACCATATATTTT
j_call: TRBJ1-1; d_call: NA; clone_size: NA; v_call: TRBV28; cdr3_aa: CASSPVPGGGHTEAFF; cdr3_nt: TGTGCCAGCAGTCCCGTCCCAGGCGGAGGGCACACTGAAGCTTTCTTT
j_call: TRBJ2-5; d_call: NA; clone_size: once; v_call: TRBV7-2; cdr3_aa: CASSLDAGQETQYF; cdr3_nt: TGTGCCAGCAGCTTAGACGCAGGCCAAGAGACCCAGTACTTC
j_call: TRBJ2-2; d_call: NA; clone_size: NA; v_call: TRBV6-6; cdr3_aa: CASSYSGPEGAGELFF; cdr3_nt: TGTGCCAGCAGTTACTCGGGGCCAGAGGGAGCCGGGGAGCTGTTTTTT
j_call: TRBJ1-2; d_call: NA; clone_size: NA; v_call: TRBV7-9; cdr3_aa: CASSPGLTSNYGYTF; cdr3_nt: TGTGCCAGCAGCCCGGGACTTACCTCTAACTATGGCTACACCTTC
j_call: TRBJ1-2; d_call: TRBD1; clone_size: NA; v_call: TRBV28; cdr3_aa: CASSRQGVGYTF; cdr3_nt: TGTGCCAGCAGTCGACAGGGGGTTGGCTACACCTTC
j_call: TRBJ1-2; d_call: NA; clone_size: few; v_call: TRBV19; cdr3_aa: CASSIQIGQHYGYTF; cdr3_nt: TGTGCCAGTAGTATACAAATTGGACAGCACTATGGCTACACCTTC
j_call: TRBJ1-2; d_call: NA; clone_size: NA; v_call: TRBV5-1; cdr3_aa: CASSAIKDGYTF; cdr3_nt: TGCGCCAGCAGCGCAATAAAGGACGGCTACACCTTC
j_call: TRBJ2-2; d_call: NA; clone_size: NA; v_call: TRBV2; cdr3_aa: CASRLPGQGPFRRTGELFF; cdr3_nt: TGTGCCAGCAGACTCCCGGGGCAGGGGCCCTTCCGGAGGACCGGGGAGCTGTTTTTT
j_call: TRBJ2-3; d_call: TRBD2; clone_size: NA; v_call: TRBV6-2/TRBV6-3; cdr3_aa: CASSYGVRGDTDTQYF; cdr3_nt: TGTGCCAGCAGTTACGGCGTGCGGGGGGACACAGATACGCAGTATTTT
j_call: TRBJ1-4; d_call: TRBD1; clone_size: NA; v_call: TRBV5-1; cdr3_aa: CASSPGQANEKLFF; cdr3_nt: TGCGCCAGCAGCCCGGGACAGGCTAATGAAAAACTGTTTTTT
j_call: TRBJ1-1; d_call: NA; clone_size: NA; v_call: TRBV7-6; cdr3_aa: CASSSIDRFDTEAFF; cdr3_nt: TGTGCCAGCAGCTCAATTGACAGGTTCGACACTGAAGCTTTCTTT
j_call: TRBJ2-3; d_call: TRBD2; clone_size: NA; v_call: TRBV6-2/TRBV6-3; cdr3_aa: CASSTQASGGTDTQYF; cdr3_nt: TGTGCCAGCAGTACCCAGGCTAGCGGGGGCACAGATACGCAGTATTTT
j_call: TRBJ2-7; d_call: NA; clone_size: NA; v_call: TRBV5-4; cdr3_aa: CASSSGGHHDSYEQYF; cdr3_nt: TGTGCCAGCAGCTCCGGGGGACATCACGATTCCTACGAGCAGTACTTC
j_call: TRBJ1-3; d_call: TRBD1; clone_size: NA; v_call: TRBV18; cdr3_aa: CASSPRDSSGNTIYF; cdr3_nt: TGTGCCAGCTCACCCCGGGACAGCTCTGGAAACACCATATATTTT
j_call: TRBJ1-1; d_call: NA; clone_size: NA; v_call: TRBV7-3; cdr3_aa: CASSLQAPPRTEAFF; cdr3_nt: TGTGCCAGCAGCTTACAGGCCCCGCCGAGAACTGAAGCTTTCTTT
j_call: TRBJ2-1; d_call: TRBD2; clone_size: NA; v_call: TRBV5-4; cdr3_aa: CASSETSGKPRNEQFF; cdr3_nt: TGTGCCAGCAGCGAGACTAGCGGAAAACCTCGCAATGAGCAGTTCTTC
j_call: TRBJ2-1; d_call: NA; clone_size: NA; v_call: TRBV5-6; cdr3_aa: CASSPLRGISEQFF; cdr3_nt: TGTGCCAGCAGCCCCCTCCGGGGGATAAGCGAGCAGTTCTTC